The 20 T cell receptor beta chains given below trace back to one sample, sequenced in a study of blood T cell repertoires in COVID-19. Profiled with immunoSEQ multiplex PCR; TCRdb holds only in-frame clones, not every one. The sample has approximately 150,000 clones; about 80% are singletons. Specimen: peripheral blood. The origin of the receptors is a woman at least 80 years old with acute or convalescent COVID-19.

The chain combines TRBV19 with TRBJ1-2, with 7 bases lining up with TRBD1. Germline loops: CDR1 LNHDA, CDR2 SQIVND (reference sequence). This CDR3 has 13 amino acids. With 2 bases clipped from V and 13 bases from J, the junction kept 10 bases outside the gene matches. The CDR3 sequence is CASSIRDRTFTTF. Written as DNA, the CDR3 is TGTGCCAGTAGTATACGGGACAGAACTTTCACCACCTTC. The complete variable domain, with remaining parts taken from reference TRBV19 and TRBJ1-2, reads DGGITQSPKYLFRKEGQNVTLSCEQNLNHDAMYWYRQDPGQGLRLIYYSQIVNDFQKGDIAEGYSVSREKKESFPLTVTSAQKNPTAFYLCASSIRDRTFTTFGSGTRLTVV.

This chain links TRBV2 with TRBJ1-4; 10 positions match TRBD1. The germline gives CDR1 SNHLY, CDR2 FYNNEI. The CDR3 runs to 16 residues. The V segment lost 6 bases and the J segment 5 bases; nucleotides outside the gene matches: 9. CDR3 protein: CASSASRTGGNEKLFF. The CDR3 DNA sequence: TGTGCCAGCAGCGCATCACGGACAGGGGGGAATGAAAAACTGTTTTTT.

The chain carries TRBV6-6 and TRBJ2-6, with D perhaps TRBD1 (6 bases). The germline gives CDR1 MNHNY, CDR2 SVGAGI (reference sequence). The CDR3 length is 17 residues. Trimming pared 5 bases from V and 0 bases from J, leaving 14 bases between. The CDR3 sequence: CASSRDISLSGANVLTF. In DNA, the CDR3 is TGTGCCAGCAGTCGGGACATCTCACTCTCTGGGGCCAACGTCCTGACTTTC.

This clone was counted once. The V gene is TRBV6-5, the J gene TRBJ2-1; maybe TRBD2 (5 bases). The CDR3 spans 14 residues. Germline loops: CDR1 MNHEY, CDR2 SVGAGI. V was trimmed by 9 bases and J by 4 bases, leaving 16 bases between them. This CDR3 reads CASMDPRRYNEQFF. Here the CDR3 DNA reads TGTGCCAGTATGGACCCTCGGAGGTACAATGAGCAGTTCTTC.

The rearrangement uses TRBV6-5 and TRBJ1-4; no clear D. Trimming shortened V by 11 bases and J by 7 bases, and 11 bases separated the two germline ends. The germline V gene has CDR1 MNHEY and CDR2 SVGAGI. The CDR3 is 11 residues long. CDR3 region: CASRLGEKLFF. The CDR3 bases are TGTGCCTCCCGACTTGGTGAAAAACTGTTTTTT.

This chain joins TRBV19 and TRBJ1-2, with 10 bases aligning to TRBD1. This CDR3 has 16 residues. Trimming at V came to 6 bases and at J to 5 bases, leaving 12 bases not matched to a gene. Per the germline V gene, CDR1 is LNHDA and CDR2 is SQIVND (reference sequence). CDR3 bases: TGTGCCAGTAGCCCAACGGGGGACAGGGGCTTGTATGGCTACACCTTC. Encoded protein: CASSPTGDRGLYGYTF.

The rearrangement links TRBV5-6 to TRBJ1-4; D is ambiguous. The ends were cut back, 0 bases at V and 3 bases at J, with 9 bases in the middle. This CDR3 is built from 15 residues. CDR1 and CDR2 (germline): SGHDT, YYEEEE. CDR3 protein: CASSLAPGPNEKLFF. CDR3 coding DNA: TGTGCCAGCAGCTTGGCGCCAGGTCCTAATGAAAAACTGTTTTTT.

This chain uses TRBV30 with TRBJ1-5; possibly TRBD1 for D (5 bases). Germline V lookup: CDR1 GTSNPN, CDR2 SVGIG (reference sequence). Deletions cut 5 bases from V and 5 bases from J, with 19 bases between. The CDR3 consists of 15 residues. The CDR3 loop is CAWGAGTNLDQPQHF. CDR3 coding DNA: TGTGCCTGGGGGGCGGGGACGAATTTGGATCAGCCCCAGCATTTT.

CDR3 amino acids: CASSLEPQGMSLSPLHF. As DNA, the CDR3 is TGCGCCAGCAGCCTAGAGCCACAGGGAATGTCGCTATCACCCCTCCACTTT. V is TRBV5-1 and J is TRBJ1-6, with D tentatively TRBD1 (6 bases). There are 17 residues in the CDR3. Germline loops: CDR1 SGHRS, CDR2 YFSETQ. V lost 4 bases to trimming and J lost 10 bases, with 24 bases between them.

V and J are TRBV3-1 (or the pseudogene TRBV3-2) and TRBJ2-1; 7 bases line up with TRBD2. This CDR3 is 16 amino acids long. The V and J ends lost 1 base and 6 bases, in that order; junction bases with no gene match: 9. Per the germline V gene, CDR1 is LGHDT and CDR2 is YNNKEL (reference sequence). The CDR3 sequence is CASSQVASGRANEQFF. For the CDR3, the DNA is TGTGCCAGCAGCCAAGTCGCTAGCGGTAGGGCCAATGAGCAGTTCTTC.

This clone was recorded at least ten times. The CDR3 sequence: CASSEAGAGSADTF. The DNA of the CDR3 is TGTGCCAGCAGTGAAGCGGGGGCCGGCTCGGCGGACACCTTC. V and J are TRBV6-1 and TRBJ1-2; TRBD1 might be the D (6 bases). Germline loops: CDR1 MNHNS, CDR2 SASEGT. Trimming took 0 bases from V and 12 from J, leaving 17 bases between them. CDR3 length: 14 residues.

This chain joins TRBV21-1 and TRBJ2-5; TRBD2, the table's D call, was not compared with the DNA. TRBV21-1 is marked as a pseudogene. The CDR3 runs 16 residues. Here the CDR3 DNA reads TGTGCCAGCAGCAAAGCTAAGGAGGGACGCCAAGAGACCCAGTACTTC. It yields the protein CASSKAKEGRQETQYF.

The rearrangement links TRBV6-1 to TRBJ2-2; 12 bases agree with TRBD2. Germline lookup yields CDR1 MNHNS and CDR2 SASEGT. This CDR3 comprises 17 residues. V lost 4 bases and J lost 6; bases outside the gene matches: 9. The CDR3 loop reads CASSVLAGGPKSGELFF. CDR3 sequence (DNA): TGTGCCAGCAGTGTTCTAGCGGGAGGGCCTAAATCCGGGGAGCTGTTTTTT.

The chain joins TRBV6-6 to TRBJ1-1; the D gene is possibly TRBD1 (6 bases). V gave up 4 bases and J gave up 4 bases, with 16 bases separating them. Germline CDR1 reads MNHNY; CDR2 reads SVGAGI (reference sequence). The CDR3 is 15 residues long. The CDR3, as DNA: TGTGCCAGCAGTTCGCGGACAGTCTCCAGCACTGAAGCTTTCTTT. It translates to CASSSRTVSSTEAFF.

The V call is TRBV28, the J call TRBJ1-3, with 8 bases matching TRBD1. This CDR3 has 15 residues. Germline CDR1 reads MDHEN; CDR2 reads SYDVKM. J was trimmed by 2 bases and V by 6 bases; bases with no gene match: 6. DNA for the CDR3: TGTGCCAGCAGAAGACAGGGGACGGCTGGAAACACCATATATTTT. Its protein product is CASRRQGTAGNTIYF.

The V and J genes are TRBV30 and TRBJ1-4; 7 positions match TRBD1. The CDR3 contains 14 residues. V lost 5 bases to trimming and J lost 1 base; unmatched junction nucleotides: 4. From germline, CDR1 is GTSNPN and CDR2 SVGIG (reference sequence). CDR3 DNA sequence: TGTGCCTGGGGGCAGGGGGGAACTAATGAAAAACTGTTTTTT. Translating gives CAWGQGGTNEKLFF.

This clone was picked up a small number of times. This chain joins TRBV7-9 and TRBJ1-2, with TRBD1 identical over 7 bases. This CDR3 has 12 amino acids. Germline V CDR1 and CDR2: SEHNR, FQNEAQ (reference sequence). With 10 bases clipped from V and 4 bases from J, the junction kept 6 bases outside the gene matches. DNA for the CDR3: TGTGCCACGGGACAGAGTATCTATGGCTACACCTTC. As protein: CATGQSIYGYTF.

The chain employs TRBV3-1 (or the pseudogene TRBV3-2) and TRBJ2-7; D remains ambiguous. Germline V gives CDR1 LGHDT, CDR2 YNNKEL (reference sequence). The CDR3 spans 15 residues. The V and J ends lost 4 bases and 0 bases respectively, with 13 bases between them. Here the CDR3 DNA reads TGTGCCAGCAGCCGAGACTTAGTAAGCTCCTACGAGCAGTACTTC. This sequence encodes CASSRDLVSSYEQYF.

The CDR3 bases are TGTGCCAGCAGCCCGGGACTCACCAGCACAGATACGCAGTATTTT. Protein product: CASSPGLTSTDTQYF. J is TRBJ2-3 and V is TRBV7-2; a possible D gene is TRBD2 (6 bases). The germline V and J ends were trimmed by 5 bases and 0 bases, with 12 bases remaining between them. The CDR3 loop spans 15 amino acids. In germline, CDR1 is SGHTA, CDR2 FQGNSA.

The V call is TRBV24-1, the J call TRBJ2-7; no reliable D call. CDR1 KGHDR and CDR2 SFDVKD come from the germline V gene. This CDR3 region has 15 residues. With 4 bases removed from V and 5 bases from J, the gap between germline ends came to 17 bases. CDR3 residues: CATSDLHGEHNEQYF. The CDR3 bases are TGTGCCACCAGTGACCTACACGGAGAGCACAACGAGCAGTACTTC.